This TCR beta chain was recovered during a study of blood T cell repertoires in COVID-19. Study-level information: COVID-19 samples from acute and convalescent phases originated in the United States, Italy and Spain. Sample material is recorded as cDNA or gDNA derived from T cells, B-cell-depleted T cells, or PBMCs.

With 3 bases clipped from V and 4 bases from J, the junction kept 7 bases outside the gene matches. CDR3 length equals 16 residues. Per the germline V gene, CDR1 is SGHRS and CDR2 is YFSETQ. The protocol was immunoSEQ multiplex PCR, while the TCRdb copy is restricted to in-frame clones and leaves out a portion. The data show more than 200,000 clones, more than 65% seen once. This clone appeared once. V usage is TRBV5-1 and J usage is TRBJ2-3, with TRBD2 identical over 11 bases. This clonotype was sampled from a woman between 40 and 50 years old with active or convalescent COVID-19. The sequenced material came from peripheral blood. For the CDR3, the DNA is TGCGCCAGCAGCTACTCCGGGACTAGCGGATCAGATACGCAGTATTTT. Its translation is CASSYSGTSGSDTQYF.